This T cell receptor (beta chain) stems from a study of PD-1 blockade in classical Hodgkin lymphoma. Germline loops: CDR1 SGDLS, CDR2 YYNGEE. The CDR3 consists of 15 residues. The ends lost 3 bases at V and 6 bases at J; junction bases unmatched: 9. Clones were read by immunoSEQ multiplex PCR, and TCRdb kept only the in-frame ones, dropping some. The sample has about 98,000 clones, 81% seen once. Every patient experienced relapse after autologous stem cell transplantation, and brentuximab vedotin exposure varied. The V and J genes are TRBV9 and TRBJ1-1, with TRBD1 matching 9 bases. The sequenced sample was peripheral blood mononuclear cells (PBMCs), obtained before the second cycle of nivolumab. This clonotype originated in a human donor with classical Hodgkin lymphoma. The CDR3 coding sequence is TGTGCCAGCAGCGAGGGACAGGGATTATTTTCTGAAGCTTTCTTT. Translating gives CASSEGQGLFSEAFF.